The 21 T cell receptor beta chains listed next were all sequenced from one sample in a study of cytomegalovirus exposure and HLA in healthy donors. PCR was performed using 60 Vbeta and 13 Jbeta primers. The data were produced by immunoSEQ multiplex PCR, yet TCRdb's version contains in-frame clones alone and is incomplete. The table shows tens of thousands of clones, with about 66% occurring only once. Material for sequencing was PBMCs. All receptors derive from a woman between 45 and 65 years old in good health and CMV-seropositive.

This clone has only one observation. This chain joins TRBV7-9 and TRBJ2-2, with 10 bases that match TRBD2. Trimming cost V 8 bases and J 2 bases; bases outside gene matches: 5. This CDR3 comprises 15 residues. Looked up from germline, CDR1 is SEHNR and CDR2 is FQNEAQ (reference sequence). The CDR3 sequence: CASRTSGENTGELFF. DNA for the CDR3: TGTGCCAGCCGCACTAGCGGGGAAAACACCGGGGAGCTGTTTTTT.

The V and J genes are TRBV9 and TRBJ2-2; 12 bases match TRBD1. The CDR3 has 15 amino acids. Germline-derived CDR1 and CDR2 are SGDLS and YYNGEE. J lost 7 bases, V lost 3 bases, and 4 bases had no gene match. The CDR3 DNA sequence: TGTGCCAGCAGCGAGGGGACAGGGGGCCTCGGGGAGCTGTTTTTT. It yields the protein CASSEGTGGLGELFF.

This clone was observed a handful of times. The chain recombines TRBV28 with TRBJ1-1; D unclear. Germline V gene lookup returns CDR1 MDHEN and CDR2 SYDVKM. The ends were cut back, 8 bases at V and 0 bases at J, with 10 bases in the middle. The CDR3 contains 13 residues. CDR3 amino acids: CASLVALNTEAFF. CDR3 bases: TGTGCCAGCTTGGTGGCCTTGAACACTGAAGCTTTCTTT.

This chain joins TRBV4-3 and TRBJ2-1; 8 positions agree with TRBD2. Germline V gives CDR1 LGHNA, CDR2 YSLEER. The CDR3 extends over 18 amino acids. With V trimmed by 4 bases and J by 1 base, 12 bases remained unmatched. CDR3 sequence: CASSPGSLRGGSYNEQFF. The DNA for the CDR3 is TGCGCCAGCAGCCCGGGGTCCCTTCGCGGGGGGTCCTACAATGAGCAGTTCTTC.

The rearrangement joins TRBV2 to TRBJ2-3; 7 nucleotides match TRBD2. CDR1 is SNHLY, CDR2 FYNNEI, per germline. With V trimmed by 7 bases and J by 6 bases, 1 base remained unmatched. The CDR3 length is 11 residues. The CDR3 here is CASNSGDTQYF. The CDR3 DNA is TGTGCCAGCAATAGCGGGGATACGCAGTATTTT.

This sequence joins TRBV5-6 and TRBJ2-5, with D possibly TRBD1 on 6 matching bases. V shed 4 bases and J shed 0 bases, with 22 bases lying between them. The germline gives CDR1 SGHDT, CDR2 YYEEEE. This CDR3 has 18 residues. This CDR3 reads CASSQKGTPRPYQETQYF. For the CDR3, the DNA is TGTGCCAGCAGCCAAAAAGGGACACCACGGCCTTACCAAGAGACCCAGTACTTC. The full variable domain, rest sourced from reference TRBV5-6 and TRBJ2-5, is DAGVTQSPTHLIKTRGQQVTLRCSPKSGHDTVSWYQQALGQGPQFIFQYYEEEERQRGNFPDRFSGHQFPNYSSELNVNALLLGDSALYLCASSQKGTPRPYQETQYFGPGTRLLVL.

The rearrangement uses TRBV28 and TRBJ1-2; TRBD1 agrees at 10 bases. V trimming: 9 bases; J trimming: 7 bases; junction bases outside the gene matches: 5. This CDR3 is built from 12 residues. The germline V gene has CDR1 MDHEN and CDR2 SYDVKM. CDR3 loop: CASGTGVSGYTF. The CDR3, as DNA: TGTGCCAGTGGGACAGGGGTTTCTGGCTACACCTTC.

CDR3 coding DNA: TGTGCCAGCAGTGAATGGGGCAGCTCCTACGAGCAGTACTTC. Its protein product is CASSEWGSSYEQYF. The chain uses TRBV6-1 and TRBJ2-7, with D perhaps TRBD1 (5 bases). Trimming removed 2 bases from V and 0 bases from J, with 8 bases in between. CDR3 length: 14 amino acids. Per the germline V gene, CDR1 is MNHNS and CDR2 is SASEGT.

The chain carries TRBV7-8 and TRBJ2-7; TRBD1 is a possible D gene (5 bases). Looked up from germline, CDR1 is SGHVS and CDR2 is FQNEAQ. The CDR3 is 14 residues long. V was trimmed by 3 bases and J by 4 bases, leaving 13 bases between them. CDR3 residues: CASSFKEGAYEQYF. CDR3 in DNA: TGTGCCAGCAGCTTTAAGGAAGGGGCTTACGAGCAGTACTTC.

This clone was found a few times. This chain links TRBV2 with TRBJ1-3; D is ambiguous. The V gene's germline CDR1 is SNHLY and CDR2 FYNNEI. Trimming stripped 6 bases from V and 5 bases from J, with 8 bases between. This CDR3 has 12 residues. CDR3 loop: CASSPLRNTIYF. Here the CDR3 DNA reads TGTGCCAGCAGCCCACTACGAAACACCATATATTTT.

This clone has only a few counts. The sample carries other DNA sequences with the same CDR3. The V gene is TRBV5-1, the J gene TRBJ2-1; 8 nucleotides match TRBD2. V was pared by 1 base and J by 7 bases, with 7 bases of the junction left unmatched. Per the germline V gene, CDR1 is SGHRS and CDR2 is YFSETQ. There are 15 residues in the CDR3. The CDR3 protein is CASSLTGGVRNEQFF. Written as DNA, the CDR3 is TGCGCCAGCAGCTTGACGGGGGGGGTACGGAATGAGCAGTTCTTC.

A few counts support this clone. The J gene is TRBJ2-5, the V gene TRBV6-5, with 8 bases fitting TRBD1. This CDR3 spans 14 amino acids. Germline V CDR1 and CDR2: MNHEY, SVGAGI. Trimming removed 5 bases from V and 5 bases from J; junction bases left unmatched: 7. The CDR3 here is CASSPDRARETQYF. CDR3 bases: TGTGCCAGCAGTCCGGACAGGGCGAGGGAGACCCAGTACTTC.

The CDR3 nucleotides read TGTGCCAGCAGCCCTAGCGGGGAGGCAGATACGCAGTATTTT. Residues: CASSPSGEADTQYF. The V call is TRBV7-3, the J call TRBJ2-3; TRBD2 agrees at 9 bases. Germline V gives CDR1 SGHTA, CDR2 FQGTGA. The CDR3 has 14 residues. J lost 4 bases, V lost 5 bases, and 4 bases had no gene match.

This CDR3 reads CASSPDGNNYGYTF. In DNA form, the CDR3 reads TGTGCCAGCAGCCCGGACGGGAATAACTATGGCTACACCTTC. This sequence joins TRBV7-9 and TRBJ1-2; D is uncertain. The V gene lost 5 bases and the J gene lost 1 base, with 11 bases spanning the gap. Germline loops: CDR1 SEHNR, CDR2 FQNEAQ (reference sequence). This CDR3 has 14 residues.

The chain employs TRBV9 and TRBJ2-3; 9 nucleotides match TRBD2. The CDR3 runs to 16 residues. Germline-derived CDR1 and CDR2 are SGDLS and YYNGEE. Trimming took 4 bases from V and 5 from J; bases not matched to a gene: 11. In nucleotides, the CDR3 is TGTGCCAGCAGCACAGGAGGGACTAGCAACGGAGATACGCAGTATTTT. It encodes CASSTGGTSNGDTQYF.

This clone was observed once. The gene calls are TRBV6-1 and TRBJ1-4; possibly TRBD1 for D (6 bases). The CDR3 totals 14 residues. Germline V gives CDR1 MNHNS, CDR2 SASEGT. The germline V and J ends were trimmed by 7 bases and 5 bases, with 14 bases remaining between them. The CDR3 bases are TGTGCCAGCACGGGCAGGGGAGCCAATGAAAAACTGTTTTTT. Translated, it gives CASTGRGANEKLFF.

The gene calls are TRBV5-1 and TRBJ1-3, with D possibly matching TRBD1 (5 bases). Germline lookup yields CDR1 SGHRS and CDR2 YFSETQ. The V gene lost 4 bases and the J gene lost 11 bases, with 19 bases spanning the gap. This CDR3 is 14 amino acids long. This chain's CDR3 is CASSPRQSREAIYF. Written as DNA, the CDR3 is TGCGCCAGCAGCCCGAGACAGAGCCGGGAGGCCATATATTTT. Complete variable domain (other parts from reference TRBV5-1 and TRBJ1-3): KAGVTQTPRYLIKTRGQQVTLSCSPISGHRSVSWYQQTPGQGLQFLFEYFSETQRNKGNFPGRFSGRQFSNSRSEMNVSTLELGDSALYLCASSPRQSREAIYFGEGSWLTVV.

Only one count was recorded for this clone. The genes are TRBV2 and TRBJ2-2, with D possibly being TRBD1 (5 bases). With 5 bases removed from V and 6 bases from J, the gap between germline ends came to 16 bases. In germline, CDR1 is SNHLY, CDR2 FYNNEI. There are 15 residues in the CDR3. The CDR3 spells CASSRGQLLPGELFF. Here the CDR3 DNA reads TGTGCCAGCAGTCGAGGACAACTCCTGCCCGGGGAGCTGTTTTTT. The complete variable domain, with remaining parts taken from reference TRBV2 and TRBJ2-2, reads EPEVTQTPSHQVTQMGQEVILRCVPISNHLYFYWYRQILGQKVEFLVSFYNNEISEKSEIFDDQFSVERPDGSNFTLKIRSTKLEDSAMYFCASSRGQLLPGELFFGEGSRLTVL.

J is TRBJ2-7 and V is TRBV27; D is possibly TRBD2 (6 bases). The germline CDR1 and CDR2 sequences are MNHEY and SMNVEV (reference sequence). The CDR3 consists of 15 residues. V was pared by 0 bases and J by 1 base, with 10 bases between. Here the CDR3 reads CASSLSGLPSYEQYF. The DNA for the CDR3 is TGTGCCAGCAGTTTATCGGGACTTCCTTCCTACGAGCAGTACTTC.

This chain links TRBV4-2 with TRBJ2-2, with D perhaps matching TRBD2 (6 bases). Trimming took 0 bases from V and 2 from J, leaving 16 bases between them. The CDR3 totals 18 residues. Per germline, CDR1 LGHNA and CDR2 YNFKEQ. The CDR3 loop reads CASSQDLRGLGNTGELFF. CDR3 in DNA: TGTGCCAGCAGCCAAGATCTTAGGGGACTCGGAAACACCGGGGAGCTGTTTTTT.

The chain couples TRBV28 to TRBJ2-3, with 11 bases fitting TRBD2. The V gene's germline CDR1 is MDHEN and CDR2 SYDVKM. The CDR3 sequence is 15 residues long. V lost 5 bases to trimming and J lost 2 bases; unmatched junction nucleotides: 3. In nucleotides, the CDR3 is TGTGCCAGCAGTCTTAGCGGGGGGGACACAGATACGCAGTATTTT. Amino acids: CASSLSGGDTDTQYF. Filled out from reference TRBV28 and TRBJ2-3, the complete variable domain reads DVKVTQSSRYLVKRTGEKVFLECVQDMDHENMFWYRQDPGLGLRLIYFSYDVKMKEKGDIPEGYSVSREKKERFSLILESASTNQTSMYLCASSLSGGDTDTQYFGPGTRLTVL.